The 12 T cell receptor beta chains presented below share a single source sample, sequenced in a study of PD-L1 blockade in urothelial cancer. Time point denoted: pretreatment peripheral blood. Produced via immunoSEQ multiplex PCR; TCRdb's table is partial and in-frame only. The top ten hold approximately 15% of the sample, which has 86,000 or so clones, 85% to 90% seen once. Sequenced here: PBMCs, sampled around atezolizumab (anti-PD-L1) treatment. The receptors come from a man between 60 and 75 years old with urothelial cancer.

Only one count was recorded for this clone. This chain uses TRBV4-3 with TRBJ2-2, with 11 bases that match TRBD2. Germline V lookup: CDR1 LGHNA, CDR2 YSLEER. This CDR3 contains 18 residues. Unmatched junction bases numbered 10, after V lost 0 bases and J lost 7 bases. The DNA for the CDR3 is TGCGCCAGCAGCCAAGACCATAGCGGGAGGGCCTCGGGCGGGGAGCTGTTTTTT. Translated: CASSQDHSGRASGGELFF.

This sequence joins TRBV27 and TRBJ1-2; 7 bases are shared with TRBD1. CDR3 length: 14 residues. CDR1 is MNHEY, CDR2 SMNVEV, per germline (reference sequence). The J segment lost 4 bases and the V segment lost 5 bases, leaving 7 bases of the junction unmatched. The CDR3 sequence: CASSDRAPFYGYTF. Written as DNA, the CDR3 is TGTGCCAGCAGTGACAGGGCCCCCTTCTATGGCTACACCTTC.

V gene TRBV5-1 combines with J gene TRBJ1-2; D not resolved. This CDR3 comprises 13 residues. Trimming stripped 0 bases from V and 4 bases from J, with 7 bases between. The germline CDR1 and CDR2 sequences are SGHRS and YFSETQ. As DNA, the CDR3 is TGCGCCAGCAGCTTGGACAGCACCTATGGCTACACCTTC. This codes for CASSLDSTYGYTF.

The rearrangement joins TRBV11-2 to TRBJ2-1, with a tentative D call TRBD1 (5 bases). V lost 7 bases and J lost 5, with 9 bases in between. There are 12 residues in the CDR3. Germline lookup yields CDR1 SGHAT and CDR2 FQNNGV. The CDR3 nucleotides read TGTGCCAGCACCTCAGGGAACAATGAGCAGTTCTTC. Its translation is CASTSGNNEQFF.

This clone has only a few counts. The gene calls are TRBV10-3 and TRBJ2-1; D is perhaps TRBD2 (5 bases). This CDR3 region has 13 residues. The germline gives CDR1 ENHRY, CDR2 SYGVKD. Trimming shortened V by 4 bases and J by 3 bases, and 7 bases separated the two germline ends. CDR3 DNA: TGTGCCATCAGTGTCGACTACTACAATGAGCAGTTCTTC. Translation gives CAISVDYYNEQFF.

As DNA, the CDR3 is TGTGCCACCAGCTATCCCCTGACAGGGGGCCAAGACGAGCAGTACTTC. This translates into CATSYPLTGGQDEQYF. J is TRBJ2-7 and V is TRBV15; 10 nucleotides line up with TRBD1. Trimming cost V 5 bases and J 5 bases; bases outside gene matches: 12. The CDR3 runs to 16 residues. CDR1 is LNHNV and CDR2 is YYDKDF in the germline V gene (reference sequence). Supplemented by reference TRBV15 and TRBJ2-7, the full variable domain reads DAMVIQNPRYQVTQFGKPVTLSCSQTLNHNVMYWYQQKSSQAPKLLFHYYDKDFNNEADTPDNFQSRRPNTSFCFLDIRSPGLGDTAMYLCATSYPLTGGQDEQYFGPGTRLTVT.

The chain combines TRBV6-5 with TRBJ2-1; weak D call: TRBD1 (5 bases). Germline CDR1 reads MNHEY; CDR2 reads SVGAGI. Trimming removed 6 bases from V and 7 bases from J, with 13 bases in between. The CDR3 spans 13 residues. For the CDR3, the DNA is TGTGCCAGCAGCGGACAATTTAGGAATGAGCAGTTCTTC. Translating gives CASSGQFRNEQFF.

The V and J genes are TRBV7-2 and TRBJ2-7; a weak D match, TRBD2 (7 bases). V gave up 6 bases and J gave up 6 bases, with 21 bases separating them. The CDR3 is 15 residues long. Per the germline V gene, CDR1 is SGHTA and CDR2 is FQGNSA. The CDR3 region has the DNA TGTGCCAGCAGGCACCCGCGGGGGCCGGACGGCGAGCAGTACTTC. Translating it yields CASRHPRGPDGEQYF.

The V gene is TRBV6-1, the J gene TRBJ1-2; the match to TRBD1 covers 10 bases. Germline V gives CDR1 MNHNS, CDR2 SASEGT. This CDR3 is built from 15 residues. V lost 7 bases and J lost 1; bases outside the gene matches: 6. The CDR3 spells CASIEGDRGNYGYTF. The CDR3 DNA reads as TGTGCCAGCATAGAGGGGGACAGGGGTAACTATGGCTACACCTTC.

The chain links TRBV2 to TRBJ2-1; D uncertain. Trimming removed 4 bases from V and 5 bases from J, with 18 bases in between. The CDR3 has 16 residues. Germline-derived CDR1 and CDR2 are SNHLY and FYNNEI. In DNA form, the CDR3 reads TGTGCCAGCAGTGGGAACCGGTGGGTCGAGGACAATGAGCAGTTCTTC. Translated, it gives CASSGNRWVEDNEQFF.

The V and J genes are TRBV18 and TRBJ2-1, with 13 bases fitting TRBD2. With 2 bases clipped from V and 5 bases from J, the junction kept 3 bases outside the gene matches. The CDR3 extends over 16 amino acids. The V gene's germline CDR1 is KGHSH and CDR2 LQKENI. This CDR3 is CASSPRTSGSHNEQFF. The CDR3 coding sequence is TGTGCCAGCTCACCAAGGACTAGCGGGAGCCACAATGAGCAGTTCTTC. Filled out from reference TRBV18 and TRBJ2-1, the complete variable domain reads NAGVMQNPRHLVRRRGQEARLRCSPMKGHSHVYWYRQLPEEGLKFMVYLQKENIIDESGMPKERFSAEFPKEGPSILRIQQVVRGDSAAYFCASSPRTSGSHNEQFFGPGTRLTVL.

The rearrangement joins TRBV5-1 to TRBJ2-1; D unresolved. This CDR3 has 15 amino acids. Germline CDR1 is SGHRS and CDR2 is YFSETQ. V lost 2 bases and J lost 2, with 11 bases in between. DNA of the CDR3: TGCGCCAGCAGCTTCGGAGCAGAGACCTACAATGAGCAGTTCTTC. Encoded protein: CASSFGAETYNEQFF. Full variable domain (outside the CDR3, taken from reference TRBV5-1 and TRBJ2-1): KAGVTQTPRYLIKTRGQQVTLSCSPISGHRSVSWYQQTPGQGLQFLFEYFSETQRNKGNFPGRFSGRQFSNSRSEMNVSTLELGDSALYLCASSFGAETYNEQFFGPGTRLTVL.